These T cell receptor beta chains were read from a single sample in a study of shared clonotypes between healthy human individuals. Clones were sequenced by immunoSEQ multiplex PCR, and TCRdb holds only the in-frame ones, with some missing. Among over a million clones listed, about 70% were seen once. Input material: memory CD4+ T cells sorted from blood. These receptors originate from a man between 18 and 35 years old in good health. CDR3s include the opening cysteine and the closing phenylalanine or tryptophan. The D gene is left open where the match is weak. Expanded clones get a size class; other rows say once, few or many, or leave the size out.

CDR3nt | CDR3aa | d_gene | abundance | v_gene | len | j_gene
TGTGCCAGCAGGGCCGGGACAGGGGGATGGGTGGATCAGCCCCAGCATTTT | CASRAGTGGWVDQPQHF | TRBD1 | - | TRBV2 | 17 | TRBJ1-5
TGCGCCAGCAGCTTGGTCCCAGGGGCCTACGAGCAGTACTTC | CASSLVPGAYEQYF | - | - | TRBV5-1 | 14 | TRBJ2-7
TGTGCCAGCAGCGATAGCGGGACTGAGCAGTTCTTC | CASSDSGTEQFF | TRBD2 | once | TRBV7-2 | 12 | TRBJ2-1
TGTGCCTGGAGCCTTGAGGGGACCTATGGCTACACCTTC | CAWSLEGTYGYTF | - | many | TRBV30 | 13 | TRBJ1-2
TGTGCCAGCAGGTCCGGGACAGGGGTTACTGAAGCTTTCTTT | CASRSGTGVTEAFF | TRBD1 | few | TRBV5-4 | 14 | TRBJ1-1
TGTGCTAGTGGTTTGGTACTCGACACGGCTACTAACTATGGCTACACCTTC | CASGLVLDTATNYGYTF | - | - | TRBV12-5 | 17 | TRBJ1-2
TGTGCCAGCAGAAAAGTGGAGGGCAGCACTGAAGCTTTCTTT | CASRKVEGSTEAFF | - | - | TRBV11-2 | 14 | TRBJ1-1
TGTGCCTGCTCACAGGGTTGGGATCAGCCCCAGCATTTT | CACSQGWDQPQHF | - | - | TRBV30 | 13 | TRBJ1-5
TGTGCCAGCAGCGTAGGAGTGGGGGCTGGAAACACCATATATTTT | CASSVGVGAGNTIYF | - | - | TRBV9 | 15 | TRBJ1-3
TGTGCCACCCGCAGCCTAGCGGGAGGGCGTGACTCCTACGAGCAGTACTTC | CATRSLAGGRDSYEQYF | TRBD2 | - | TRBV15 | 17 | TRBJ2-7
TGTGCCATCAGAAGGGGGGGGATGGGAGAGACCCAGTACTTC | CAIRRGGMGETQYF | - | - | TRBV10-3 | 14 | TRBJ2-5
TGTGCCAGCAGCGCCTACGATGTGCTGAGATCACCCCTCCACTTT | CASSAYDVLRSPLHF | - | - | TRBV11-2 | 15 | TRBJ1-6
TGCAGCGTTGCTATGGGGGGGACAGATACGCAGTATTTT | CSVAMGGTDTQYF | TRBD2 | once | TRBV29-1 | 13 | TRBJ2-3
TGCGCCAGCAGCCAAGATGGTAGTGGGTCCCAGCCCCAGCATTTT | CASSQDGSGSQPQHF | - | - | TRBV4-1 | 15 | TRBJ1-5
TGTGCCAGCTCACCAGACCAGAGGACTGCTAACTATGGCTACACCTTC | CASSPDQRTANYGYTF | - | once | TRBV18 | 16 | TRBJ1-2
TGTGCCAGCAGCTTGACTAGCTACTACGAGCAGTACTTC | CASSLTSYYEQYF | TRBD2 | - | TRBV7-2 | 13 | TRBJ2-7
TGTGCCTGGAGTGTACTTCCCTTAAGGGAATCCTGCACCTTC | CAWSVLPLRESCTF | - | - | TRBV30 | 14 | TRBJ1-2
TGTGCCACCAGCACCCAAGTAGGGCCGGCTGAAGCTTTCTTT | CATSTQVGPAEAFF | - | - | TRBV15 | 14 | TRBJ1-1